A single sample gave rise to the 30 T cell receptor beta chains below, sequenced in a study of T cells in Graves' hyperthyroidism and ophthalmopathy. The CDR3 regions of TCR beta were amplified from RNA transcripts. The HTBI set primed first-round TCR CDR3 RT-PCR. TCRdb analysed the multiplex PCR reads with MiXCR anew, one entry per CDR3 protein. The data contain about 570,000 distinct CDR3 sequences, 12% to 15% of them singletons. The material sequenced was blood. The receptors derive from a woman in her thirties or forties with Graves' hyperthyroidism.

This clonotype occurred a few times. The chain links TRBV20-1 to TRBJ1-5; D gene uncertain. The CDR3 length is 15 residues. CDR1 and CDR2 (germline): DFQATT, SNEGSKA (reference sequence). The V end lost 5 bases, the J end lost 1 base, and 15 bases lay between the germline ends. The CDR3 loop reads CSAFLEEPSNQPQHF. The CDR3 nucleotides read TGCAGTGCTTTCCTTGAGGAGCCGAGCAATCAGCCCCAGCATTTT.

The genes are TRBV11-1 and TRBJ2-2, with TRBD1 as a possible D gene (6 bases). V lost 0 bases to trimming and J lost 5 bases, with 13 bases between them. The germline CDR1 and CDR2 sequences are SGHAT and FQDESV (reference sequence). The CDR3 length is 16 residues. The CDR3 protein is CASSLAPGQLTGELFF. The CDR3 coding sequence is TGTGCCAGCAGCTTAGCCCCGGGACAACTAACCGGGGAGCTGTTTTTT. The complete variable domain, with remaining parts taken from reference TRBV11-1 and TRBJ2-2, reads EAEVAQSPRYKITEKSQAVAFWCDPISGHATLYWYRQILGQGPELLVQFQDESVVDDSQLPKDRFSAERLKGVDSTLKIQPAELGDSAMYLCASSLAPGQLTGELFFGEGSRLTVL.

This clonotype appeared many times. The V and J genes are TRBV3-1 and TRBJ2-7; TRBD1 might be the D (7 bases). Germline V gene sequence: CDR1 LGHDT, CDR2 YNNKEL (reference sequence). The CDR3 is 14 residues long. Trimming took 4 bases from V and 4 from J, leaving 14 bases between them. Here the CDR3 reads CASSLRQGGYEQYF. In DNA, the CDR3 is TGTGCCAGCAGCCTCCGACAGGGAGGTTACGAGCAGTACTTC.

This clonotype has at least ten counts. The chain combines TRBV11-2 with TRBJ2-5; no clear D. The V end lost 2 bases, the J end lost 1 base, and 5 bases lay between the germline ends. From germline, CDR1 is SGHAT and CDR2 FQNNGV. CDR3 size: 13 residues. DNA of the CDR3: TGTGCCAGCAGCTTACACAGCCAAGAGACCCAGTACTTC. Protein: CASSLHSQETQYF.

This clonotype was seen repeatedly, ten times or more. The V gene is TRBV12-3 or TRBV12-4, the J gene TRBJ2-2; 12 bases line up with TRBD2. V was pared by 6 bases and J by 7 bases, with 9 bases of the junction left unmatched. The CDR3 consists of 16 residues. DNA of the CDR3: TGTGCCAGCAGGCCGACTAGCGGGAGTTACAGCGGGGAGCTGTTTTTT. Translating gives CASRPTSGSYSGELFF.

This clonotype has at least ten counts. CDR3 sequence reads: CACAGTGRTYGYTF. The CDR3 region has the DNA TGTGCCTGTGCCGGGACAGGGAGGACCTATGGCTACACCTTC. The chain is built from TRBV30 and TRBJ1-2, with 9 bases that match TRBD1. The trim removed 6 bases at V and 4 bases at J, leaving 9 bases unmatched. Germline V gene sequence: CDR1 GTSNPN, CDR2 SVGIG (reference sequence). CDR3 length equals 14 residues.

This clonotype was found many times. The V call is TRBV6-1, the J call TRBJ1-5; D call uncertain. The CDR3 is 15 amino acids. Germline CDR1 and CDR2: MNHNS and SASEGT. V dropped 4 bases and J dropped 2 bases, with 12 bases sitting between them. The CDR3 sequence: CASSVLGPGNQPQHF. The DNA for the CDR3 is TGTGCCAGCAGTGTTCTGGGTCCGGGCAATCAGCCCCAGCATTTT.

This clonotype was counted at least ten times. CDR3 bases: TGCGCCAGCAGTCCCATAGCCGGGGGGACCGGGGAGCTGTTTTTT. Protein: CASSPIAGGTGELFF. The gene calls are TRBV5-1 and TRBJ2-2; TRBD2 matches 7 bases. The germline V gene has CDR1 SGHRS and CDR2 YFSETQ. With V trimmed by 5 bases and J by 5 bases, 9 bases remained unmatched. This CDR3 is 15 amino acids long.

This clonotype has at least ten counts. V and J are TRBV18 and TRBJ2-7; a weak D match, TRBD1 (6 bases). V lost 0 bases and J lost 3, with 9 bases in between. Per the germline V gene, CDR1 is KGHSH and CDR2 is LQKENI. The CDR3 is made up of 14 amino acids. Here the CDR3 DNA reads TGTGCCAGCTCACCACCAGGGACAAGCTACGAGCAGTACTTC. This sequence encodes CASSPPGTSYEQYF.

This clonotype showed up many times. Written as DNA, the CDR3 is TGTGCCAGCAGTTTGTTCGACCTGGAGCAGTACTTC. This translates into CASSLFDLEQYF. The chain couples TRBV12-3 or TRBV12-4 to TRBJ2-7; D gene uncertain. The CDR3 runs 12 residues. V dropped 3 bases and J dropped 7 bases, with 10 bases sitting between them.

This clonotype was detected ten times or more. The chain joins TRBV24-1 to TRBJ2-5; maybe TRBD2 (6 bases). The V end was cut by 6 bases, the J end by 5 bases, with 18 bases between. This CDR3 is 15 amino acids long. CDR1 and CDR2 from the germline V gene are KGHDR and SFDVKD. This CDR3 is CATSSTRDSAETQYF. In nucleotides, the CDR3 is TGTGCCACCAGTTCCACTCGGGACTCCGCGGAGACCCAGTACTTC.

This clonotype has a count of ten or more. J is TRBJ2-7 and V is TRBV12-3 or TRBV12-4; TRBD1 might be the D (6 bases). Trimming pared 6 bases from V and 2 bases from J, leaving 17 bases between. The CDR3 covers 15 residues. CDR3 sequence (DNA): TGTGCCAGCAGCATCGGGACACTACGGACCTACGAGCAGTACTTC. This gives the protein CASSIGTLRTYEQYF.

Ten or more counts support this clonotype. This chain joins TRBV20-1 and TRBJ2-3; D uncertain. V was pared by 6 bases and J by 0 bases, with 16 bases between. The CDR3 loop spans 15 amino acids. Per germline, CDR1 DFQATT and CDR2 SNEGSKA (reference sequence). DNA of the CDR3: TGCAGTGCCCAAATATTAACCTCTAGCACAGATACGCAGTATTTT. Amino acid sequence: CSAQILTSSTDTQYF.

This clonotype occurred many times. The V gene is TRBV2, the J gene TRBJ2-3, with 8 bases lining up with TRBD2. This CDR3 contains 14 residues. From germline, CDR1 is SNHLY and CDR2 FYNNEI. Trimming cost V 6 bases and J 0 bases; bases outside gene matches: 2. CDR3 bases: TGTGCCAGCAGGGTAGCGGGGAGCACAGATACGCAGTATTTT. Encoded protein: CASRVAGSTDTQYF.

As concerns this clonotype: A read error may explain this, as a much larger clone is one base away. The CDR3 region is CASSEAGDSLASDQYF. DNA of the CDR3: TGTGCCAGCAGTGAAGCGGGCGACAGTCTCGCCAGTGACCAGTACTTC. The genes are TRBV2 and TRBJ2-5; TRBD1 might be the D (5 bases). Trimming took 0 bases from V and 10 from J, leaving 21 bases between them. Germline CDR1 SNHLY, CDR2 FYNNEI. The CDR3 runs to 16 residues. Looking up the rest from reference TRBV2 and TRBJ2-5 gives the full variable domain: EPEVTQTPSHQVTQMGQEVILRCVPISNHLYFYWYRQILGQKVEFLVSFYNNEISEKSEIFDDQFSVERPDGSNFTLKIRSTKLEDSAMYFCASSEAGDSLASDQYFGPGTRLLVL.

This CDR3 reads CASSPNPGTGSYEQYF. Written as DNA, the CDR3 is TGTGCCAGCAGCCCCAATCCCGGGACAGGGTCCTACGAGCAGTACTTC. This chain uses TRBV3-1 with TRBJ2-7; 9 nucleotides match TRBD1. There are 16 residues in the CDR3. Trimming cost V 4 bases and J 1 base; bases outside gene matches: 8. The germline gives CDR1 LGHDT, CDR2 YNNKEL (reference sequence).

This clonotype appeared many times. This rearrangement joins TRBV19 to TRBJ1-1, with 10 bases identical to TRBD1. The germline gives CDR1 LNHDA, CDR2 SQIVND (reference sequence). With 5 bases clipped from V and 2 bases from J, the junction kept 5 bases outside the gene matches. This CDR3 comprises 15 residues. The CDR3 DNA sequence: TGTGCCAGTAGTCTATGGGACAGGGGAAACACTGAAGCTTTCTTT. It codes for CASSLWDRGNTEAFF. Full variable domain (rest looked up from reference TRBV19 and TRBJ1-1): DGGITQSPKYLFRKEGQNVTLSCEQNLNHDAMYWYRQDPGQGLRLIYYSQIVNDFQKGDIAEGYSVSREKKESFPLTVTSAQKNPTAFYLCASSLWDRGNTEAFFGQGTRLTVV.

This clonotype was seen at least ten times. The chain links TRBV5-6 to TRBJ2-2, with unresolved D. The V gene's germline CDR1 is SGHDT and CDR2 YYEEEE. The CDR3 totals 14 residues. V was clipped by 1 base and J by 1 base, with 5 bases between them. Here the CDR3 reads CASSLLRNTGELFF. The CDR3 DNA reads as TGTGCCAGCAGCTTGTTACGGAACACCGGGGAGCTGTTTTTT.

This clonotype was detected many times. CDR3 sequence (DNA): TGCGCCAGCAGCCGTACAGGGGATCATGCGCTGGATACGCAGTATTTT. The encoded protein is CASSRTGDHALDTQYF. The chain links TRBV5-1 to TRBJ2-3, with 7 nucleotides matching TRBD1. Losses at the gene ends were 4 bases for V and 6 bases for J; bases not matched to a gene: 14. The CDR3 has 16 amino acids. The germline CDR1 and CDR2 sequences are SGHRS and YFSETQ.

The rearrangement joins TRBV7-3 to TRBJ2-6; D is perhaps TRBD1 or TRBD2 (5 bases each). CDR1 SGHTA and CDR2 FQGTGA come from the germline V gene. The CDR3 is 15 amino acids. Trimming left V 4 bases short and J 0 bases short, with 7 bases between. CDR3 amino acids: CASSSGTSGANVLTF. The CDR3 region has the DNA TGTGCCAGCAGCTCAGGGACCTCTGGGGCCAACGTCCTGACTTTC.

The chain couples TRBV9 to TRBJ2-1; 8 nucleotides align to TRBD1. Trimming at V came to 5 bases and at J to 7 bases, leaving 14 bases not matched to a gene. The CDR3 extends over 16 amino acids. CDR1 SGDLS and CDR2 YYNGEE come from the germline V gene. CDR3 in DNA: TGTGCCAGCAGTGGATCTGCGGGACAGGTCCTGAATGAGCAGTTCTTC. Translation gives CASSGSAGQVLNEQFF. The full variable domain, rest sourced from reference TRBV9 and TRBJ2-1, is DSGVTQTPKHLITATGQRVTLRCSPRSGDLSVYWYQQSLDQGLQFLIQYYNGEERAKGNILERFSAQQFPDLHSELNLSSLELGDSALYFCASSGSAGQVLNEQFFGPGTRLTVL.

There are many counts of this clonotype. The chain is built from TRBV4-1 and TRBJ2-1; TRBD2 might be the D (6 bases). The CDR3 is 14 residues long. V gave up 2 bases and J gave up 10 bases, with 15 bases separating them. Germline V CDR1 and CDR2: MGHRA, YSYEKL. DNA of the CDR3: TGCGCCAGCAGCCAACCCACCTCGGGAGACGAGCAGTTCTTC. Its protein is CASSQPTSGDEQFF.

This clonotype was seen a single time. This may stem from a read error, because a much larger clone lies one nucleotide away. The chain couples TRBV11-3 to TRBJ2-1, with D unresolved. This CDR3 spans 16 amino acids. CDR1 and CDR2 from the germline V gene are SGHNT and YENEEA. V was pared by 7 bases and J by 1 base, with 17 bases between. The CDR3 bases are TGTGCCAGCACCAGTCACGGGCGGAGATCCTACAATGAGCAGTTCTTC. It specifies CASTSHGRRSYNEQFF.

In its sample, this clonotype was seen a few times. This chain joins TRBV2 and TRBJ1-5; 8 positions match TRBD1. The CDR3 spans 14 residues. V lost 5 bases and J lost 5; bases outside the gene matches: 5. Germline lookup yields CDR1 SNHLY and CDR2 FYNNEI. Written as DNA, the CDR3 is TGTGCCAGCAGTAACGGACAGGGTCATCAGCCCCAGCATTTT. Amino acids: CASSNGQGHQPQHF.

This clonotype has at least ten counts. The chain combines TRBV28 with TRBJ2-5, with 8 bases that match TRBD2. This CDR3 comprises 15 residues. V lost 5 bases and J lost 11; bases outside the gene matches: 16. Germline CDR1 and CDR2: MDHEN and SYDVKM. DNA for the CDR3: TGTGCCAGCAGTCCCCCCGGGACTAGTAAGCGCTCTCAGTACTTC. It encodes CASSPPGTSKRSQYF. The full variable domain, its missing parts supplied by reference TRBV28 and TRBJ2-5, is DVKVTQSSRYLVKRTGEKVFLECVQDMDHENMFWYRQDPGLGLRLIYFSYDVKMKEKGDIPEGYSVSREKKERFSLILESASTNQTSMYLCASSPPGTSKRSQYFGPGTRLLVL.

The table lists this clonotype with a count of one. The genes are TRBV7-3 and TRBJ2-7; D possibly uses TRBD1 or TRBD2 (5 bases each). Trimming cost V 9 bases and J 0 bases, with 15 bases left between them. The CDR3 has 14 residues. The germline V gene encodes CDR1 SGHTA and CDR2 FQGTGA. The CDR3 DNA follows: TGTGCCAGTAGTCGAGGGGAGAGCTCCTACGAGCAGTACTTC. Its protein is CASSRGESSYEQYF. Combining the CDR3 with reference TRBV7-3 and TRBJ2-7 gives the whole variable domain GAGVSQTPSNKVTEKGKYVELRCDPISGHTALYWYRQSLGQGPEFLIYFQGTGAADDSGLPNDRFFAVRPEGSVSTLKIQRTERGDSAVYLCASSRGESSYEQYFGPGTRLTVT.

The sample holds many counts of this clonotype. The chain has TRBV18 and TRBJ2-1; 8 bases agree with TRBD2. V lost 3 bases, J lost 3 bases, and 4 bases stayed unmatched. The V gene's germline CDR1 is KGHSH and CDR2 LQKENI. The CDR3 extends over 15 amino acids. CDR3 nucleotide sequence: TGTGCCAGCTCACCTCCAGCGGGAGTCTACAATGAGCAGTTCTTC. Protein product: CASSPPAGVYNEQFF.

This clonotype was seen repeatedly, ten times or more. The rearrangement links TRBV27 to TRBJ2-1; D uncertain. CDR3 size: 15 residues. Trimming removed 4 bases at V and 0 bases at J, with 10 bases between. CDR1 is MNHEY, CDR2 SMNVEV, per germline (reference sequence). In DNA form, the CDR3 reads TGTGCCAGCAGTTCCCGACTGAACTCCTACAATGAGCAGTTCTTC. This encodes CASSSRLNSYNEQFF.

The sample holds many counts of this clonotype. The rearrangement uses TRBV6-1 and TRBJ1-2, with TRBD1 matching 9 bases. The CDR3 sequence is 15 residues long. Losses at the gene ends were 4 bases for V and 4 bases for J; bases not matched to a gene: 7. Germline loops: CDR1 MNHNS, CDR2 SASEGT. Written as DNA, the CDR3 is TGTGCCAGCAGTGTCGCCGGGACAGGGTTCTATGGCTACACCTTC. Translated, it gives CASSVAGTGFYGYTF.

There are many counts of this clonotype. The V gene is TRBV18, the J gene TRBJ1-1, with D unresolved. There are 14 residues in the CDR3. Looked up from germline, CDR1 is KGHSH and CDR2 is LQKENI. The V gene lost 1 base and the J gene lost 0 bases, with 6 bases spanning the gap. CDR3 region: CASSPQRMNTEAFF. CDR3 DNA sequence: TGTGCCAGCTCACCACAGCGAATGAACACTGAAGCTTTCTTT. Using reference TRBV18 and TRBJ1-1 for the parts outside the CDR3, the full variable domain is NAGVMQNPRHLVRRRGQEARLRCSPMKGHSHVYWYRQLPEEGLKFMVYLQKENIIDESGMPKERFSAEFPKEGPSILRIQQVVRGDSAAYFCASSPQRMNTEAFFGQGTRLTVV.